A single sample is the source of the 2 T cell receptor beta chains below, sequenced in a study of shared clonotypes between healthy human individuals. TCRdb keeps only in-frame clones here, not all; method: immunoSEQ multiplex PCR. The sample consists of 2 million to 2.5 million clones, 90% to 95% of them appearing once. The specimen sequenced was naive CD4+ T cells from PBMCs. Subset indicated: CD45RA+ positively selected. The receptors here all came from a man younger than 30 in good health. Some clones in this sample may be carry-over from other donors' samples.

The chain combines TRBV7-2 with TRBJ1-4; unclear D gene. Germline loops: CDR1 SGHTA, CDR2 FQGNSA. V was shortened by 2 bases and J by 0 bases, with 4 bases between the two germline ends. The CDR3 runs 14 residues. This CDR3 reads CASSLYATNEKLFF. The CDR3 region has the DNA TGTGCCAGCAGCTTATATGCAACTAATGAAAAACTGTTTTTT.

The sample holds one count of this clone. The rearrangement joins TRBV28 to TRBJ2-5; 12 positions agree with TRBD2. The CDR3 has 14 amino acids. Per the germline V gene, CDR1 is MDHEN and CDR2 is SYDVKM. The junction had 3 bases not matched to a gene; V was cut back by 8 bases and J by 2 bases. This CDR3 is CASGLAGPQETQYF. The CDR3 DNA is TGTGCCAGCGGACTAGCGGGGCCGCAAGAGACCCAGTACTTC.